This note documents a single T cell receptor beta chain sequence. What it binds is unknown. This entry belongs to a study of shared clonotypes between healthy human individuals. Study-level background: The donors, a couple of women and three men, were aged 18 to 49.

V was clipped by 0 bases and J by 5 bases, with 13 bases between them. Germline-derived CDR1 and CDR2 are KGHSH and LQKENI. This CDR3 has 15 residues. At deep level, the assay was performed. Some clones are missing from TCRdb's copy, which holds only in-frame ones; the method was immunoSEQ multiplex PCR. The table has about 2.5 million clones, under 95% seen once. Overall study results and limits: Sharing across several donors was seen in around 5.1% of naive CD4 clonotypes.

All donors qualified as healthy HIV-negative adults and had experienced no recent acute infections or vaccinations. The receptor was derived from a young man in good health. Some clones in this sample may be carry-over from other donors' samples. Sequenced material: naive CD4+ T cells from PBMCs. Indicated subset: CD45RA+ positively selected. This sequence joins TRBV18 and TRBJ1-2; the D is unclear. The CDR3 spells CASSPPPLRLYGYTF. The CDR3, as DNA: TGTGCCAGCTCACCACCGCCCCTACGCCTTTATGGCTACACCTTC.